The clone carrying this T cell receptor beta chain has more than one count but fewer than ten. Original processing notes: Reference gene primer amplification yielded estimated nucleated cell counts. Libraries were prepared by immunoSEQ multiplex PCR; TCRdb keeps only in-frame clonotypes and omits some of them. V and J calls and clone size are given by that table; D and trimming were obtained from the DNA. There are about 120,000 clones in the sample; less than 90% occur only once, and approximately 7.9% lies in the top ten. This record belongs to a study of blood T cell repertoires in COVID-19. Overall study context: COVID-19 samples, acute and convalescent, were from the United States, Italy and Spain. In each case, the material was cDNA or gDNA derived from T cells, B-cell-depleted T cells, or PBMCs.

In germline, CDR1 is SGHNT, CDR2 YENEEA. This CDR3 spans 13 amino acids. With V trimmed by 5 bases and J by 8 bases, 2 bases remained unmatched. The J gene is TRBJ1-6, the V gene TRBV11-3; the match to TRBD1 covers 8 bases. The sequencing input was peripheral blood. This clonotype was sampled from a man between 70 and 80 years old who had recovered from COVID-19. The CDR3 region is CASSADRDSPLHF. DNA of the CDR3: TGTGCCAGCAGCGCGGACAGGGATTCACCCCTCCACTTT.